This is a list of T cell receptor beta chains from one sample in a study of cytomegalovirus exposure and HLA in healthy donors. Profiled with immunoSEQ multiplex PCR; TCRdb holds only in-frame clones, not every one. The sample records some 150,000 clones, approximately 80% being singletons. The material sequenced was PBMCs. Receptor source: a woman under 40 in good health and CMV-seronegative. The CDR3 runs from the conserved cysteine through the conserved F or W. The D gene is left open where the match is weak. Size tells how often a clone was seen (once, few, many) or the class of an expanded clone, and some rows leave it out.

J gene: TRBJ1-1; D gene: TRBD1; V gene: TRBV6-1; clone size: few; CDR3 protein: CASSAYRGDTEAFF; CDR3 DNA: TGTGCCAGCAGTGCATACAGGGGGGACACTGAAGCTTTCTTT
J gene: TRBJ2-7; D gene: TRBD1; V gene: TRBV27; clone size: -; CDR3 protein: CASTHRRDRGEQYF; CDR3 DNA: TGTGCCAGCACCCACCGCCGGGACAGGGGGGAGCAGTACTTC
J gene: TRBJ2-7; D gene: -; V gene: TRBV28; clone size: -; CDR3 protein: CASSPPEGRYEQYF; CDR3 DNA: TGTGCCAGCAGTCCCCCCGAGGGTCGCTACGAGCAGTACTTC
J gene: TRBJ2-5; D gene: -; V gene: TRBV28; clone size: -; CDR3 protein: CASSSREVDGETQYF; CDR3 DNA: TGTGCCAGCAGTTCACGAGAGGTGGATGGAGAGACCCAGTACTTC
J gene: TRBJ1-2; D gene: TRBD1; V gene: TRBV5-1; clone size: many; CDR3 protein: CASSLTGDYGYTF; CDR3 DNA: TGCGCCAGCAGCTTGACAGGGGACTATGGCTACACCTTC
J gene: TRBJ2-5; D gene: -; V gene: TRBV14; clone size: -; CDR3 protein: CASSLRLGPEETQYF; CDR3 DNA: TGTGCCAGCAGCCTTCGACTAGGTCCGGAAGAGACCCAGTACTTC
J gene: TRBJ1-2; D gene: TRBD1; V gene: TRBV11-2; clone size: -; CDR3 protein: CASSLDPTGTYGYPF; CDR3 DNA: TGTGCCAGCAGCTTAGATCCGACAGGGACCTATGGCTACCCCTTC
J gene: TRBJ1-1; D gene: -; V gene: TRBV5-6; clone size: -; CDR3 protein: CASSPPSRGTEAFF; CDR3 DNA: TGTGCCAGCAGCCCCCCTAGCCGGGGCACTGAAGCTTTCTTT
J gene: TRBJ1-1; D gene: -; V gene: TRBV30; clone size: -; CDR3 protein: CAWSVSHSNTEAFF; CDR3 DNA: TGTGCCTGGAGTGTATCTCACTCGAACACTGAAGCTTTCTTT
J gene: TRBJ1-1; D gene: -; V gene: TRBV7-2; clone size: -; CDR3 protein: CASSLGPGLGTEAFF; CDR3 DNA: TGTGCCAGCAGCTTAGGCCCAGGGTTGGGCACTGAAGCTTTCTTT
J gene: TRBJ2-5; D gene: TRBD2; V gene: TRBV5-1; clone size: once; CDR3 protein: CASSLAAAGRETQYF; CDR3 DNA: TGCGCCAGCAGCTTGGCAGCAGCGGGGAGAGAGACCCAGTACTTC
J gene: TRBJ1-1; D gene: -; V gene: TRBV4-1; clone size: -; CDR3 protein: CASSQEWMDLAFF; CDR3 DNA: TGCGCCAGCAGCCAAGAGTGGATGGACTTAGCTTTCTTT
J gene: TRBJ1-5; D gene: -; V gene: TRBV2; clone size: -; CDR3 protein: CASSEALRYQPQHF; CDR3 DNA: TGTGCCAGCAGTGAAGCGCTTCGGTATCAGCCCCAGCATTTT
J gene: TRBJ1-4; D gene: -; V gene: TRBV19; clone size: -; CDR3 protein: CASSMDGQLNEKLFF; CDR3 DNA: TGTGCCAGTAGTATGGATGGACAGCTGAATGAAAAACTGTTTTTT
J gene: TRBJ1-1; D gene: -; V gene: TRBV29-1; clone size: -; CDR3 protein: CSVVSGTFGTEAFF; CDR3 DNA: TGCAGCGTTGTCTCCGGGACATTCGGCACTGAAGCTTTCTTT
J gene: TRBJ2-3; D gene: TRBD1; V gene: TRBV5-1; clone size: -; CDR3 protein: CASSPGTGGWDTQYF; CDR3 DNA: TGCGCCAGCAGCCCAGGGACAGGGGGCTGGGATACGCAGTATTTT
J gene: TRBJ2-7; D gene: TRBD2; V gene: TRBV13; clone size: -; CDR3 protein: CASSSRGVGAYEQYF; CDR3 DNA: TGTGCCAGCAGCTCCCGGGGGGTCGGAGCCTACGAGCAGTACTTC
J gene: TRBJ2-1; D gene: TRBD2; V gene: TRBV6-1; clone size: once; CDR3 protein: CASSGAGTGTRSDEQFF; CDR3 DNA: TGTGCCAGCAGTGGCGCAGGGACCGGGACTAGAAGCGATGAGCAGTTCTTC
J gene: TRBJ1-1; D gene: TRBD1; V gene: TRBV7-9; clone size: once; CDR3 protein: CASSDTDRGNKLEAFF; CDR3 DNA: TGTGCCAGCAGCGACACGGACAGGGGGAACAAACTTGAAGCTTTCTTT
J gene: TRBJ1-5; D gene: TRBD1; V gene: TRBV28; clone size: -; CDR3 protein: CASSPRPGGGPQHF; CDR3 DNA: TGTGCCAGCAGCCCGAGGCCAGGGGGTGGGCCCCAGCATTTT
J gene: TRBJ1-1; D gene: TRBD1; V gene: TRBV13; clone size: once; CDR3 protein: CASLRTGNTEAFF; CDR3 DNA: TGTGCCAGCCTCCGGACAGGGAACACTGAAGCTTTCTTT
J gene: TRBJ2-3; D gene: -; V gene: TRBV29-1; clone size: -; CDR3 protein: CSVEPHRAPTDTQYF; CDR3 DNA: TGCAGCGTTGAACCCCACAGGGCCCCCACAGATACGCAGTATTTT
J gene: TRBJ2-2; D gene: -; V gene: TRBV7-2; clone size: -; CDR3 protein: CASSFGSNTGELFF; CDR3 DNA: TGTGCCAGCAGCTTCGGGTCGAACACCGGGGAGCTGTTTTTT
J gene: TRBJ1-5; D gene: TRBD1; V gene: TRBV2; clone size: -; CDR3 protein: CASSRGTPNQPQHF; CDR3 DNA: TGTGCCAGCAGCAGGGGGACACCTAATCAGCCCCAGCATTTT
J gene: TRBJ1-1; D gene: TRBD1; V gene: TRBV6-6; clone size: -; CDR3 protein: CASRLRQGANTEAFF; CDR3 DNA: TGTGCCAGCAGACTACGACAGGGGGCGAACACTGAAGCTTTCTTT
J gene: TRBJ1-2; D gene: TRBD1; V gene: TRBV7-9; clone size: -; CDR3 protein: CASSNGQGVGYTF; CDR3 DNA: TGTGCCAGCAGCAACGGACAGGGGGTTGGCTACACCTTC
J gene: TRBJ2-7; D gene: TRBD2; V gene: TRBV28; clone size: -; CDR3 protein: CASSPAGLAGEVPYEQYF; CDR3 DNA: TGTGCCAGCAGTCCAGCGGGACTAGCGGGAGAGGTACCCTACGAGCAGTACTTC
J gene: TRBJ2-1; D gene: -; V gene: TRBV11-2; clone size: once; CDR3 protein: CASSLVRELAYNEQFF; CDR3 DNA: TGTGCCAGCAGCTTGGTCCGGGAGCTCGCCTACAATGAGCAGTTCTTC
J gene: TRBJ1-1; D gene: -; V gene: TRBV27; clone size: -; CDR3 protein: CASSLSEGRSEAFF; CDR3 DNA: TGTGCCAGCAGTTTATCGGAGGGCCGCTCTGAAGCTTTCTTT
J gene: TRBJ2-3; D gene: TRBD2; V gene: TRBV5-1; clone size: -; CDR3 protein: CASRTSGGAADTQYF; CDR3 DNA: TGCGCCAGTCGGACTAGCGGGGGGGCAGCAGATACGCAGTATTTT
J gene: TRBJ1-1; D gene: -; V gene: TRBV30; clone size: -; CDR3 protein: CAWSATSFRGGAFF; CDR3 DNA: TGTGCCTGGAGCGCTACATCATTCCGAGGGGGAGCTTTCTTT
J gene: TRBJ2-7; D gene: TRBD2; V gene: TRBV4-2; clone size: few; CDR3 protein: CASSPPSGSLNEQYF; CDR3 DNA: TGTGCCAGCAGCCCCCCCAGCGGGAGCTTAAACGAGCAGTACTTC
J gene: TRBJ2-7; D gene: TRBD2; V gene: TRBV5-1; clone size: -; CDR3 protein: CASSSGTSGSLLYEQYF; CDR3 DNA: TGCGCCAGCAGCTCCGGGACTAGCGGGAGCCTGCTCTACGAGCAGTACTTC
J gene: TRBJ2-1; D gene: -; V gene: TRBV5-1; clone size: -; CDR3 protein: CASSLVPNNEQFF; CDR3 DNA: TGCGCCAGCAGCTTGGTCCCAAACAATGAGCAGTTCTTC
J gene: TRBJ2-7; D gene: TRBD2; V gene: TRBV28; clone size: -; CDR3 protein: CASSFAGLVYFKQYF; CDR3 DNA: TGTGCCAGCAGTTTCGCCGGACTAGTGTACTTTAAGCAGTACTTC
J gene: TRBJ2-7; D gene: -; V gene: TRBV5-8; clone size: -; CDR3 protein: CASSFLTQGIDEQYF; CDR3 DNA: TGTGCCAGCAGCTTCCTGACGCAGGGTATCGACGAGCAGTACTTC
J gene: TRBJ2-1; D gene: -; V gene: TRBV20-1; clone size: -; CDR3 protein: CSAIQGTEQFF; CDR3 DNA: TGCAGTGCTATTCAGGGGACTGAGCAGTTCTTC
J gene: TRBJ2-1; D gene: TRBD1; V gene: TRBV14; clone size: -; CDR3 protein: CASSQAFIGGNSQFF; CDR3 DNA: TGTGCCAGCAGCCAAGCATTCATAGGGGGCAATTCTCAGTTCTTC
J gene: TRBJ1-3; D gene: -; V gene: TRBV7-2; clone size: -; CDR3 protein: CASSLQLGHSGNTIYF; CDR3 DNA: TGTGCCAGCAGCTTACAGTTGGGACACTCTGGAAACACCATATATTTT
J gene: TRBJ2-6; D gene: TRBD2; V gene: TRBV19; clone size: -; CDR3 protein: CASSIRLAASGANVLTF; CDR3 DNA: TGTGCCAGTAGTATTCGGCTAGCGGCCTCTGGGGCCAACGTCCTGACTTTC
J gene: TRBJ1-4; D gene: -; V gene: TRBV5-4; clone size: -; CDR3 protein: CASRPGGATNEKLFF; CDR3 DNA: TGTGCCAGCAGACCTGGGGGCGCAACTAATGAAAAACTGTTTTTT
J gene: TRBJ2-2; D gene: TRBD2; V gene: TRBV13; clone size: -; CDR3 protein: CASSRGLAGFRTPNTGELFF; CDR3 DNA: TGTGCCAGCAGCCGGGGACTAGCGGGTTTCCGCACTCCGAACACCGGGGAGCTGTTTTTT
J gene: TRBJ2-1; D gene: TRBD1; V gene: TRBV5-1; clone size: -; CDR3 protein: CASSRDRGQAGNEQFF; CDR3 DNA: TGCGCCAGCAGCCGCGACAGGGGGCAAGCCGGTAATGAGCAGTTCTTC
J gene: TRBJ1-2; D gene: -; V gene: TRBV14; clone size: -; CDR3 protein: CASSQASGGLDGYPF; CDR3 DNA: TGTGCCAGCAGCCAAGCCTCCGGGGGGCTGGATGGCTACCCCTTC
J gene: TRBJ2-3; D gene: TRBD2; V gene: TRBV28; clone size: -; CDR3 protein: CASRSLAGGRTDTQYF; CDR3 DNA: TGTGCCAGCAGGAGTCTAGCGGGAGGCCGCACAGATACGCAGTATTTT
J gene: TRBJ1-1; D gene: TRBD1; V gene: TRBV2; clone size: -; CDR3 protein: CATRDSTEAFF; CDR3 DNA: TGTGCCACCAGGGACAGTACTGAAGCTTTCTTT
J gene: TRBJ2-7; D gene: TRBD1; V gene: TRBV5-4; clone size: -; CDR3 protein: CASSVADRIYSYEQYF; CDR3 DNA: TGTGCCAGCAGCGTGGCGGACAGGATATACTCCTACGAGCAGTACTTC
J gene: TRBJ1-1; D gene: -; V gene: TRBV7-8; clone size: -; CDR3 protein: CASSPRNTEAFF; CDR3 DNA: TGTGCCAGCAGCCCCCGGAACACTGAAGCTTTCTTT